A single sample is the source of the 29 T cell receptor beta chains below, sequenced in a study of shared clonotypes between healthy human individuals. Here immunoSEQ multiplex PCR was the method, and the copy in TCRdb shows in-frame clones only, minus some. The sample yields 1,100,000 or so clones, approximately 78% seen once. The sequenced sample consisted of memory CD4+ T cells from PBMCs. As to subset: CD45RA-negative fraction. The receptors originated from a man aged 18 to 35 in good health. Some clones in this sample may be carry-over from other donors' samples.

In this sample, this clone turned up once. V gene TRBV7-2 combines with J gene TRBJ2-1; 7 nucleotides match TRBD2. Germline V gene data show CDR1 as SGHTA and CDR2 as FQGNSA. The CDR3 is made up of 16 amino acids. The V segment lost 6 bases and the J segment 0 bases; nucleotides outside the gene matches: 8. CDR3 in amino acids: CASRVSSGISYNEQFF. The CDR3 DNA reads as TGTGCCAGCAGGGTTTCTAGCGGAATCTCCTACAATGAGCAGTTCTTC.

V gene TRBV19 combines with J gene TRBJ1-5, with 8 bases lining up with TRBD1. Germline CDR1 LNHDA, CDR2 SQIVND (reference sequence). V trimming: 4 bases; J trimming: 9 bases; junction bases outside the gene matches: 8. The CDR3 extends over 14 amino acids. This chain's CDR3 is CASSKGQGSSPQHF. CDR3 coding DNA: TGTGCCAGTAGTAAAGGACAGGGCTCGTCGCCCCAGCATTTT.

This chain uses TRBV19 with TRBJ2-1, with TRBD2 matching over 7 bases. Germline CDR1 and CDR2: LNHDA and SQIVND (reference sequence). After removal of 3 bases from V and 2 bases from J, the junction contained 10 bases not matched to a gene. There are 17 residues in the CDR3. DNA of the CDR3: TGTGCCAGTAGTATCACCTCACTAGCGTCCGCCTACAATGAGCAGTTCTTC. Its protein product is CASSITSLASAYNEQFF.

The chain recombines TRBV18 with TRBJ1-5, with D unresolved. The CDR3 runs 13 residues. Deletions cut 3 bases from V and 5 bases from J, with 8 bases between. CDR1 is KGHSH and CDR2 is LQKENI in the germline V gene. CDR3 nucleotide sequence: TGTGCCAGCTCACCCTCCACGGATCAGCCCCAGCATTTT. Its protein is CASSPSTDQPQHF.

The rearrangement links TRBV27 to TRBJ2-2, with D unresolved. Trimming took off 5 bases at V and 2 bases at J, with 6 bases between the two ends. The germline V gene encodes CDR1 MNHEY and CDR2 SMNVEV (reference sequence). CDR3 length equals 13 residues. This CDR3 is CASSEYNTGELFF. The CDR3 nucleotides read TGTGCCAGCAGTGAATATAACACCGGGGAGCTGTTTTTT.

The chain has TRBV7-8 and TRBJ2-2, with 12 bases that match TRBD1. The CDR3 totals 15 residues. With V trimmed by 6 bases and J by 4 bases, 3 bases remained unmatched. The germline V gene has CDR1 SGHVS and CDR2 FQNEAQ. The chain's CDR3 is CASRGTGGGTGELFF. The CDR3 DNA is TGTGCCAGCAGGGGGACAGGGGGCGGCACCGGGGAGCTGTTTTTT.

The rearrangement links TRBV4-1 to TRBJ2-7; 9 bases map to TRBD1. V lost 2 bases and J lost 4; bases outside the gene matches: 6. Germline CDR1 is MGHRA and CDR2 is YSYEKL. The CDR3 consists of 15 residues. Here the CDR3 reads CASSQLPGQGYEQYF. In DNA form, the CDR3 reads TGCGCCAGCAGCCAACTACCGGGACAGGGTTACGAGCAGTACTTC.

This chain uses TRBV28 with TRBJ1-5; D call uncertain. Trimming took off 7 bases at V and 5 bases at J, with 12 bases between the two ends. Germline-derived CDR1 and CDR2 are MDHEN and SYDVKM. CDR3 length: 13 residues. The CDR3 DNA sequence: TGTGCCAGCAAGGTTCACCCAGATCAGCCCCAGCATTTT. Its translation is CASKVHPDQPQHF.

The CDR3 DNA is TGTGCCAGCAGCGTAACGCTGGGGCGATACGATGAGCAGTTCTTC. It specifies CASSVTLGRYDEQFF. J is TRBJ2-1 and V is TRBV9, with a weak D call TRBD1 (5 bases). The ends were cut back, 1 base at V and 8 bases at J, with 16 bases in the middle. Germline lookup yields CDR1 SGDLS and CDR2 YYNGEE. The CDR3 sequence is 15 residues long.

A word on this clone: This may be a read error: a much more frequent sequence differs by one nucleotide. The sample holds other DNA sequences that translate to the same CDR3. The chain links TRBV30 to TRBJ2-7; D may be TRBD1 or TRBD2 (5 bases each). The V gene's germline CDR1 is GTSNPN and CDR2 SVGIG (reference sequence). This CDR3 spans 11 amino acids. V was cut by 2 bases and J by 4 bases, with 6 bases left in between. The CDR3 region is CAWSWGYEQYF. The DNA for the CDR3 is TGTGCCTGGAGTTGGGGGTACGAGCAGTACTTC.

This clone was recorded only once. The chain has TRBV5-1 and TRBJ1-2; no definite D call. The CDR3 spans 11 residues. V lost 5 bases and J 3 bases, leaving 5 bases between the germline ends. In germline, CDR1 is SGHRS, CDR2 YFSETQ. The CDR3 reads CASSDYYGYTF. The DNA of the CDR3 is TGCGCCAGCAGTGACTACTATGGCTACACCTTC. The entire variable domain, with the rest obtained from reference TRBV5-1 and TRBJ1-2, is as follows: KAGVTQTPRYLIKTRGQQVTLSCSPISGHRSVSWYQQTPGQGLQFLFEYFSETQRNKGNFPGRFSGRQFSNSRSEMNVSTLELGDSALYLCASSDYYGYTFGSGTRLTVV.

The V call is TRBV25-1, the J call TRBJ1-1; D is unresolved. Deletions cut 4 bases from V and 11 bases from J, with 14 bases between. CDR3 length: 12 residues. Germline lookup yields CDR1 MGHDK and CDR2 SYGVNS. CDR3 nucleotides: TGTGCCAGCAGTGTTGGGCCAGTCGGGGCTTTCTTT. The encoded protein is CASSVGPVGAFF.

There are many counts of this clone. The chain joins TRBV5-8 to TRBJ1-2; TRBD1 is a possible D gene (6 bases). CDR3 length: 14 residues. V was cut by 1 base and J by 7 bases, with 14 bases left in between. Looked up from germline, CDR1 is SGHTS and CDR2 is YDEGEE. This CDR3 is CASSLSGQRGGYTF. CDR3 DNA: TGTGCCAGCAGCTTGTCCGGACAGAGGGGTGGCTACACCTTC. Together with reference TRBV5-8 and TRBJ1-2, the CDR3 gives the full variable domain: EAGVTQSPTHLIKTRGQQATLRCSPISGHTSVYWYQQALGLGLQFLLWYDEGEERNRGNFPPRFSGRQFPNYSSELNVNALELEDSALYLCASSLSGQRGGYTFGSGTRLTVV.

For this clone: In the same sample, other DNA sequences code for this CDR3. This chain uses TRBV2 with TRBJ2-1, with unresolved D. V was clipped by 4 bases and J by 0 bases, with 10 bases between them. In germline, CDR1 is SNHLY, CDR2 FYNNEI. This CDR3 spans 15 amino acids. The CDR3 sequence: CASSVDWSSYNEQFF. CDR3 bases: TGTGCCAGCAGTGTAGACTGGAGCTCCTACAATGAGCAGTTCTTC.

This chain joins TRBV7-8 and TRBJ1-2; D is possibly TRBD1 (6 bases). Germline assignment: CDR1 SGHVS and CDR2 FQNEAQ. V was clipped by 1 base and J by 7 bases, with 10 bases between them. The CDR3 spans 13 residues. CDR3 amino acids: CASSLDTGLGYTF. The CDR3 nucleotides are TGTGCCAGCAGCTTAGATACAGGGCTTGGCTACACCTTC. Filled out from reference TRBV7-8 and TRBJ1-2, the complete variable domain reads GAGVSQSPRYKVAKRGQDVALRCDPISGHVSLFWYQQALGQGPEFLTYFQNEAQLDKSGLPSDRFFAERPEGSVSTLKIQRTQQEDSAVYLCASSLDTGLGYTFGSGTRLTVV.

This clone has a single count. The chain uses TRBV19 and TRBJ2-6; TRBD1 matches 9 bases. Per the germline V gene, CDR1 is LNHDA and CDR2 is SQIVND (reference sequence). The CDR3 runs 19 residues. Trimming at V came to 6 bases and at J to 0 bases, leaving 12 bases not matched to a gene. Written as DNA, the CDR3 is TGTGCCAGTAGCCCGGGGACAGGGTGGGCGAACTCTGGGGCCAACGTCCTGACTTTC. Translated, it gives CASSPGTGWANSGANVLTF.

This chain connects TRBV28 to TRBJ2-1; TRBD2 might be the D (6 bases). The CDR3 runs to 13 residues. V was trimmed by 5 bases and J by 8 bases, leaving 13 bases between them. CDR1 is MDHEN, CDR2 SYDVKM, per germline. The DNA for the CDR3 is TGTGCCAGCAGTATCGCGGGGTTCTATGAGCAGTTCTTC. It encodes CASSIAGFYEQFF.

This chain connects TRBV4-1 to TRBJ2-3; unclear D gene. The CDR3 length is 16 residues. Trimming stripped 0 bases from V and 2 bases from J, with 12 bases between. The germline gives CDR1 MGHRA, CDR2 YSYEKL. CDR3 DNA sequence: TGCGCCAGCAGCCAAGAGGGGTATTCCGACACAGATACGCAGTATTTT. Its protein is CASSQEGYSDTDTQYF.

This clone was found once. The rearrangement uses TRBV11-2 and TRBJ2-7; tentatively, D is TRBD2 (6 bases). Trimming shortened V by 3 bases and J by 6 bases, and 21 bases separated the two germline ends. The CDR3 totals 16 residues. Looked up from germline, CDR1 is SGHAT and CDR2 is FQNNGV. CDR3 nucleotides: TGTGCCAGCAGCTTCTCGAGCGGGTCGGCCTCCCTCGAGCAGTACTTC. Translated: CASSFSSGSASLEQYF.

The rearrangement uses TRBV5-5 and TRBJ2-7; 10 nucleotides line up with TRBD1. Germline V gene lookup returns CDR1 SGHKS and CDR2 YYEKEE (reference sequence). This CDR3 region has 17 residues. Losses at the gene ends were 3 bases for V and 3 bases for J; bases not matched to a gene: 12. The DNA for the CDR3 is TGTGCCAGCAGCTACGAACTCGGGACAGGGGCAAGCTACGAGCAGTACTTC. This codes for CASSYELGTGASYEQYF.

Concerning this clone: This CDR3 is also generated by other DNA sequences in the sample. The chain uses TRBV28 and TRBJ1-5, with D possibly matching TRBD1 (5 bases). Germline CDR1 MDHEN, CDR2 SYDVKM. The CDR3 loop spans 15 amino acids. With 2 bases removed from V and 0 bases from J, the gap between germline ends came to 8 bases. The CDR3 sequence is CASSLGGTSNQPQHF. DNA for the CDR3: TGTGCCAGCAGTTTAGGGGGGACTAGCAATCAGCCCCAGCATTTT.

This clone was detected only a few times. The V gene is TRBV2, the J gene TRBJ1-4; D unresolved. With 8 bases removed from V and 6 bases from J, the gap between germline ends came to 4 bases. This CDR3 is 10 amino acids long. The germline V gene encodes CDR1 SNHLY and CDR2 FYNNEI. The CDR3 nucleotides are TGTGCCAGCCGTTATGAAAAACTGTTTTTT. Its protein is CASRYEKLFF.

This sequence joins TRBV19 and TRBJ1-2; TRBD1 matches at 10 bases. With 6 bases clipped from V and 6 bases from J, the junction kept 16 bases outside the gene matches. CDR3 length: 17 residues. CDR1 is LNHDA and CDR2 is SQIVND in the germline V gene (reference sequence). Here the CDR3 reads CASRPFGQGESGDGYTF. In nucleotides, the CDR3 is TGTGCCAGTAGGCCCTTTGGACAGGGGGAAAGTGGAGATGGCTACACCTTC.

This chain joins TRBV6-1 and TRBJ1-5; D not resolved. Between the trimmed V and J ends, which lost 2 bases and 0 bases, there was a span of 14 bases. CDR3 length: 17 residues. CDR1 is MNHNS, CDR2 SASEGT, per germline. CDR3 coding DNA: TGTGCCAGCAGTGAAACCAAACCAAGCTATAGCAATCAGCCCCAGCATTTT. Residues: CASSETKPSYSNQPQHF.

V is TRBV6-5 and J is TRBJ1-5; TRBD1 might be the D (5 bases). The CDR3 length is 15 residues. Germline assignment: CDR1 MNHEY and CDR2 SVGAGI. The ends were cut back, 3 bases at V and 3 bases at J, with 12 bases in the middle. The CDR3 coding sequence is TGTGCCAGCAGTTATAATGGGGGGAACAATCAGCCCCAGCATTTT. Translation gives CASSYNGGNNQPQHF.

Concerning this clone itself: This is likely an artifact of a read error, given a far larger clone one base away. This CDR3 is also generated by other DNA sequences in the sample. The rearrangement links TRBV29-1 to TRBJ1-2, with D possibly matching TRBD1 (5 bases). The CDR3 sequence is 14 residues long. Germline CDR1 is SQVTM and CDR2 is ANQGSEA. The CDR3 is CSVPEQWGFYGYTF. The CDR3 nucleotides are TGCAGCGTCCCCGAACAGTGGGGGTTCTATGGTTACACCTTC.

The J gene is TRBJ2-3, the V gene TRBV5-1, with 9 bases matching TRBD1. The trim removed 4 bases at V and 6 bases at J, leaving 6 bases unmatched. Germline V gives CDR1 SGHRS, CDR2 YFSETQ. The CDR3 is made up of 14 amino acids. The CDR3 DNA reads TGCGCCAGCAGCCCGGGACAGGGACAGGATACGCAGTATTTT. Protein: CASSPGQGQDTQYF.

This chain uses TRBV19 with TRBJ2-5; 10 nucleotides agree with TRBD2. The CDR3 totals 14 residues. The germline V gene encodes CDR1 LNHDA and CDR2 SQIVND (reference sequence). With V trimmed by 2 bases and J by 5 bases, 2 bases remained unmatched. CDR3 residues: CASSISTSGETQYF. CDR3 DNA sequence: TGTGCCAGTAGTATATCGACTAGCGGGGAGACCCAGTACTTC.

The chain joins TRBV15 to TRBJ1-1, with D unclear. The CDR3 contains 14 residues. CDR1 LNHNV and CDR2 YYDKDF come from the germline V gene (reference sequence). Trimming pared 0 bases from V and 4 bases from J, leaving 9 bases between. The CDR3 nucleotides read TGTGCCACCAGCAGAGACATGACCGCCACTGAAGCTTTCTTT. Protein product: CATSRDMTATEAFF.